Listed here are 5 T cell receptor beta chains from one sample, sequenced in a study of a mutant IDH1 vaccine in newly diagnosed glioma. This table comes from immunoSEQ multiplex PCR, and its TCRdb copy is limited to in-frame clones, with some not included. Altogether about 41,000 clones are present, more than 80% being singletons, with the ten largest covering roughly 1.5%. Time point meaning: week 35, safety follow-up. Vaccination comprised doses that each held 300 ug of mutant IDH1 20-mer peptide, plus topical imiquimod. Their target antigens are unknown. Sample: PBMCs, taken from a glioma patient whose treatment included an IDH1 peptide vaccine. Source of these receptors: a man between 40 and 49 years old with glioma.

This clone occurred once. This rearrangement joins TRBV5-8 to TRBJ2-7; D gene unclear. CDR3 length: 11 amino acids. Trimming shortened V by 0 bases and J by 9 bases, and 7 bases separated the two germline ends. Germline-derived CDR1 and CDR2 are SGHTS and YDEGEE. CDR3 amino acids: CASSLVYGQYV. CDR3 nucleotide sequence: TGTGCCAGCAGCTTGGTGTATGGGCAGTACGTC.

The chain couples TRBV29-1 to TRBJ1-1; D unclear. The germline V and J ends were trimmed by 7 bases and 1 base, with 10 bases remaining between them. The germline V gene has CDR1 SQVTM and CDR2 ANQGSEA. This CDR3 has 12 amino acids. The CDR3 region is CSAATTNTEAFF. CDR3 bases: TGCAGCGCCGCCACAACGAACACTGAAGCTTTCTTT.

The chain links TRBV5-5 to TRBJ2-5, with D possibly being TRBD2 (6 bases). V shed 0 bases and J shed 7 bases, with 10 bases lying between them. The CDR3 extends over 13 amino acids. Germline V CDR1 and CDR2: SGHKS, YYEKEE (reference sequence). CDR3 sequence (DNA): TGTGCCAGCAGCTTGGACCCCGGGGGGACCCAGTACTTC. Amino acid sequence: CASSLDPGGTQYF.

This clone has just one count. CDR3 region: CASSLTRDTEAFF. The CDR3 DNA is TGCGCCAGCAGCCTTACCCGAGACACTGAAGCTTTCTTT. The V gene is TRBV4-3, the J gene TRBJ1-1; D is unresolved. Germline-derived CDR1 and CDR2 are LGHNA and YSLEER. CDR3 length: 13 residues. Trimming took 4 bases from V and 3 from J, leaving 9 bases between them.

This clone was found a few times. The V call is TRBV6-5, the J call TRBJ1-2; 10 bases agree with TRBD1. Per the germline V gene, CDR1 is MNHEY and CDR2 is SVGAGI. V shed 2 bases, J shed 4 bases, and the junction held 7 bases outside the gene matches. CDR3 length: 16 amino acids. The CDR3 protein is CASSYIRTGGGYGYTF. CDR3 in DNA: TGTGCCAGCAGTTACATTCGGACAGGGGGAGGCTATGGCTACACCTTC.